This T cell receptor (beta chain) was profiled in a study of glioma-infiltrating T cells after dendritic cell vaccination (TCRdb year 2016). Context from the whole study: Of the 15 or so glioblastoma patients in the cohort, all drawn from Phase I and II dendritic cell vaccination trials, 9 were newly diagnosed and 6 had recurrent disease. Patients received autologous tumor lysate-pulsed dendritic cell vaccination between about 2002 and 2012. The vaccine was prepared from monocyte-derived dendritic cells that were cultured for 6 to 7 days with IL-4 and GM-CSF and then pulsed overnight with autologous tumor lysate. Three intradermal dendritic cell vaccine injections were administered to patients at biweekly intervals in the arm below the axilla. In glioblastoma patients vaccinated with dendritic cells, deep sequencing of TCR beta CDR3 regions served to measure the amount of tumor-infiltrating lymphocytes and to compare repertoires between tumor and blood. Survival after dendritic cell vaccination was correlated with TCR sequencing metrics, including TIL content and tumor-blood repertoire overlap.

Using the immunoSEQ assay, TCRB CDR3 regions were amplified from approximately 2 micrograms of genomic DNA, or from all available DNA when less than that was on hand. The multiplex PCR relied on 60 forward primers for TCR V beta segments and 13 reverse primers for J beta segments. To estimate the number of reads per starting template, synthetic control templates were added to each sample at limiting dilution. Sequencing produced 87 bp reads on the Illumina HiSeq System. The published analysis was carried out like this. To remove PCR and sequencing errors, closely related sequences were merged with a nearest neighbor algorithm. TCR overlap was measured as the percentage of unique tumor TCR beta sequences also present in the same patient's peripheral blood. TCRdb stores this immuneACCESS table with in-frame sequences only. Part of the clones is absent; in the studies checked, under half of the shortfall reflects unresolved V genes, and no reason is known for the rest. From that table come the V and J calls and clone size; the DNA was used to work out D and trimming. Here the sample has 65,000 or so clones; roughly nine tenths occur a single time. The ten largest clones represent under 14% of the sample.

Interpreted using the paper, the time point label stands for: after dendritic cell vaccination, including at tumor progression/relapse. To be selected, patients needed enough residual fresh-frozen tumor tissue and more than two years of available survival data. Although molecular status otherwise differed among the glioblastoma patients, no patient had an isocitrate dehydrogenase mutation. PBMC were collected before vaccination, two weeks after the third vaccination, and at tumor progression if tumor progression occurred. Genomic DNA was extracted with the Qiagen DNeasy Blood extraction Kit. Study-level results and caveats: Longer time to progression and overall survival after dendritic cell vaccination were predicted by higher estimated pretreatment TIL content. The TCR overlap response model with three groups was called speculative and said to need prospective validation. The cohort was small and heterogeneous, only a few patients had full blood and tumor sets, and even fewer had initial-recurrent tumor pairs. TCR clonality showed no direct relationship with survival, which suggests that a diverse polyclonal response may matter.

On this clone itself: Its target antigen remains unknown. Per-nucleotide qualities are absent, and no much larger clonotype sits a single base away.

Trimming costs V 9 bases and J 0 bases, and their ends lie 23 bases apart. The CDR3 spans 17 residues, from the cysteine through the phenylalanine. Only the CDR3 DNA stays, 51 bases, in frame from base 1. From the germline V gene, CDR1 is SGHTA and CDR2 is FQGNSA. Recombination connected TRBV7-2 to TRBJ1-2; TRBD1 is a weak D gene call, 5 bases matching. The material was blood, obtained after dendritic cell vaccination. The sequence came from a human donor with glioblastoma. The DNA is as follows: TGTGCCAGTAGGGGATCCAGGGAAGTAGAGTCTAACTATGGCTACACCTTC. The encoded protein is CASRGSREVESNYGYTF.